Here is one T cell receptor beta chain with its context. What it binds is not known. Genomic DNA for TCR beta libraries, roughly 2 micrograms, came from cryopreserved PBMCs. Sequenced by immunoSEQ multiplex PCR; TCRdb stores in-frame clones only, minus some. Altogether tens of thousands of clones are present, around 73% being singletons, with the ten largest covering around 13%. The data originate from a study of cytotoxic CD8 clonotypes in ibrutinib-treated CLL. Study summary: Overall, some 24 responses were partial and 2 complete; following median around 68 months, approximately 15 patients stayed remitted and some 12 progressed.

General study findings and limits: At ibrutinib response, clonality increased, and at progression it declined back toward baseline. Baseline-level clonality went beyond age-matched healthy donors and moved in step with circulating CD8+ T-cell counts.

The clonotype originates from a human donor with chronic lymphocytic leukemia. The material was PBMCs, obtained after 12 months of ibrutinib treatment.

CDR3 protein: CASSLERVPPWTDTQYF. The CDR3 DNA is TGTGCCAGCAGCTTAGAAAGGGTTCCCCCCTGGACAGATACGCAGTATTTT. The chain carries TRBV7-2 and TRBJ2-3, with D uncertain. Trimming took off 1 base at V and 3 bases at J, with 17 bases between the two ends. CDR3 length: 17 amino acids. CDR1 is SGHTA, CDR2 FQGNSA, per germline.